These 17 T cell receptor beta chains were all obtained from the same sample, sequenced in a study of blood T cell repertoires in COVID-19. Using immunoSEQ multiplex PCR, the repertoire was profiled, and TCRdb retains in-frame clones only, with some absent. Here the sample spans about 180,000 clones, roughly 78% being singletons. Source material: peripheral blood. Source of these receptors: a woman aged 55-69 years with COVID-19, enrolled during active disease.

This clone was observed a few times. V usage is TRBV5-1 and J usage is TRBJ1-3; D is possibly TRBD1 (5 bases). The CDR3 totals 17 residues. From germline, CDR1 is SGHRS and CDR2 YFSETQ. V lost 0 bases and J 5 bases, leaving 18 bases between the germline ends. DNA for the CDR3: TGCGCCAGCAGCTTGGGCGGGGGAAGGTTGGACCGAAACACCATATATTTT. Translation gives CASSLGGGRLDRNTIYF.

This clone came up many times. The CDR3 reads CASSPGLAGVEQFF. The CDR3 DNA is TGTGCCAGCAGCCCGGGACTAGCGGGAGTTGAGCAGTTCTTC. This chain joins TRBV14 and TRBJ2-1; 14 bases are a match to TRBD2. CDR1 SGHDN and CDR2 FVKESK come from the germline V gene. The CDR3 runs to 14 residues. V lost 4 bases, J lost 9 bases, and 2 bases stayed unmatched.

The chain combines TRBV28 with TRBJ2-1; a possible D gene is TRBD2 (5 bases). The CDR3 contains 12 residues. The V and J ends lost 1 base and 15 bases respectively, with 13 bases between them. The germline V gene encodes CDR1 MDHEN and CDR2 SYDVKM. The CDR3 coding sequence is TGTGCCAGCAGTTTATCGGAGGTGATGATGTTCTTC. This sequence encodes CASSLSEVMMFF.

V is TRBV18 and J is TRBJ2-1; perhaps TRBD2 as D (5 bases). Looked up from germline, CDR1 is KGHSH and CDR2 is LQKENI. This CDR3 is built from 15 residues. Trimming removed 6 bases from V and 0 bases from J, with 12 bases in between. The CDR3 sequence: CASSIRGSSYNEQFF. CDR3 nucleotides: TGTGCCAGCTCCATAAGAGGGAGCTCCTACAATGAGCAGTTCTTC. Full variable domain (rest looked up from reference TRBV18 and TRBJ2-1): NAGVMQNPRHLVRRRGQEARLRCSPMKGHSHVYWYRQLPEEGLKFMVYLQKENIIDESGMPKERFSAEFPKEGPSILRIQQVVRGDSAAYFCASSIRGSSYNEQFFGPGTRLTVL.

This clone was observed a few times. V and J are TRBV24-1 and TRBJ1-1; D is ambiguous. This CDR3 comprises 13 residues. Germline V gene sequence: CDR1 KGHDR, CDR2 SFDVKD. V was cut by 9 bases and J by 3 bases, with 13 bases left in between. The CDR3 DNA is TGTGCCACCGACGGGAGGAGGTACACTGAAGCTTTCTTT. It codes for CATDGRRYTEAFF.

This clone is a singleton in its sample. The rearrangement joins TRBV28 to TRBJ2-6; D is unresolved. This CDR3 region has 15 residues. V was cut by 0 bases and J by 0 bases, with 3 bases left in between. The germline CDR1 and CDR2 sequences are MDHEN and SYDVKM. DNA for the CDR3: TGTGCCAGCAGTTTATGGGCCTCTGGGGCCAACGTCCTGACTTTC. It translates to CASSLWASGANVLTF.

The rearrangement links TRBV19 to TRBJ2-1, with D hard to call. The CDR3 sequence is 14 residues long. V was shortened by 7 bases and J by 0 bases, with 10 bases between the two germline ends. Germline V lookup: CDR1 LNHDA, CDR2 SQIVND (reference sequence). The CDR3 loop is CASTTGGSYNEQFF. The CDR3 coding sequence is TGTGCCAGTACCACTGGCGGCTCCTACAATGAGCAGTTCTTC.

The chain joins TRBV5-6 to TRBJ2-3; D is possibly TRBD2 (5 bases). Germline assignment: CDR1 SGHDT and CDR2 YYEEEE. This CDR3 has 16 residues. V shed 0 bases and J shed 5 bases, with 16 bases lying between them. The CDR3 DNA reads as TGTGCCAGCAGCTTGGTTCGGGGAAGTGGTAGAGATACGCAGTATTTT. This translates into CASSLVRGSGRDTQYF. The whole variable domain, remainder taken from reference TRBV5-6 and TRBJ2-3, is DAGVTQSPTHLIKTRGQQVTLRCSPKSGHDTVSWYQQALGQGPQFIFQYYEEEERQRGNFPDRFSGHQFPNYSSELNVNALLLGDSALYLCASSLVRGSGRDTQYFGPGTRLTVL.

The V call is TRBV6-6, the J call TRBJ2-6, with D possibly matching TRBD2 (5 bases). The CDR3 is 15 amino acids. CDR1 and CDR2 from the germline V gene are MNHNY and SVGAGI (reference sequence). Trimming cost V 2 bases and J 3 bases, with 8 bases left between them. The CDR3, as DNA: TGTGCCAGCAGTTACATCGGGGATGGGGCCAACGTCCTGACTTTC. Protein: CASSYIGDGANVLTF.

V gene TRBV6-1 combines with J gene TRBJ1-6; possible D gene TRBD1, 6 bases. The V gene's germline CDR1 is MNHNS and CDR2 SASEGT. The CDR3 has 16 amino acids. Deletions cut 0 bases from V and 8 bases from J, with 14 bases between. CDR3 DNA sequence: TGTGCCAGCAGTGAAGCTGTGGGGGCTGTGGATTCACCCCTCCACTTT. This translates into CASSEAVGAVDSPLHF.

CDR3 residues: CASSPGSTTAGELFF. Written as DNA, the CDR3 is TGTGCCAGCAGCCCCGGTTCCACCACGGCCGGGGAGCTGTTTTTT. The chain combines TRBV6-6 with TRBJ2-2; unclear D gene. CDR3 length: 15 amino acids. The V gene's germline CDR1 is MNHNY and CDR2 SVGAGI (reference sequence). The V end lost 6 bases, the J end lost 6 bases, and 17 bases lay between the germline ends.

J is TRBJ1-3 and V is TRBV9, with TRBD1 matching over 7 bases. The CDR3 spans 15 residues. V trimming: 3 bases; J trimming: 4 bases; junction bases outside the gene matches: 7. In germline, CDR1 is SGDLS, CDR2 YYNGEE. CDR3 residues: CASSASLDRGNTIYF. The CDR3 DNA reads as TGTGCCAGCAGCGCATCTTTGGACAGGGGAAACACCATATATTTT.

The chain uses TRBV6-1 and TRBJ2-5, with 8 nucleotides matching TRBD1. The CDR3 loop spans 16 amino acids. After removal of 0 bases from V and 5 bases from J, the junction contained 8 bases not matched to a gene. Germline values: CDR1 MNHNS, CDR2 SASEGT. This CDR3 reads CASSEALPGGTETQYF. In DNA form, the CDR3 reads TGTGCCAGCAGTGAAGCGCTCCCAGGGGGCACGGAGACCCAGTACTTC.

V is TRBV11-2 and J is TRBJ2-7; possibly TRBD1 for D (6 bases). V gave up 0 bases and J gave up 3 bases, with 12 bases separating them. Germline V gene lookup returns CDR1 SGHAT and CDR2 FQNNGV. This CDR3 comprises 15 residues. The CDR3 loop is CASSLDRQAYYEQYF. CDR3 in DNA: TGTGCCAGCAGCTTAGACCGACAGGCTTACTACGAGCAGTACTTC.

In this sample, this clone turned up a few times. The CDR3 reads CASKQGTYEQYF. The CDR3 bases are TGTGCCTCTAAACAGGGTACCTACGAGCAGTACTTC. The rearrangement uses TRBV30 and TRBJ2-7; a possible D gene is TRBD1 (6 bases). Trimming removed 7 bases at V and 2 bases at J, with 12 bases between. Germline V gene data show CDR1 as GTSNPN and CDR2 as SVGIG (reference sequence). CDR3 length equals 12 residues.

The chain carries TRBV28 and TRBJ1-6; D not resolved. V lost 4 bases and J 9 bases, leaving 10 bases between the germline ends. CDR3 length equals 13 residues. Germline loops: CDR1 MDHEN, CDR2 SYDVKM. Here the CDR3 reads CASSSGKVSPLHF. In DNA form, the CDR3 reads TGTGCCAGCAGTTCGGGAAAGGTTTCACCCCTCCACTTT.

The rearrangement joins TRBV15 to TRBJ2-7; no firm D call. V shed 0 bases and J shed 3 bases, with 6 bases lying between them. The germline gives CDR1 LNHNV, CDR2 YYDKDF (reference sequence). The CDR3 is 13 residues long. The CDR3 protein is CATSREYSYEQYF. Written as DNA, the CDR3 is TGTGCCACCAGCAGAGAATACAGCTACGAGCAGTACTTC. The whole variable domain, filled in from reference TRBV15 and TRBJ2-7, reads DAMVIQNPRYQVTQFGKPVTLSCSQTLNHNVMYWYQQKSSQAPKLLFHYYDKDFNNEADTPDNFQSRRPNTSFCFLDIRSPGLGDTAMYLCATSREYSYEQYFGPGTRLTVT.